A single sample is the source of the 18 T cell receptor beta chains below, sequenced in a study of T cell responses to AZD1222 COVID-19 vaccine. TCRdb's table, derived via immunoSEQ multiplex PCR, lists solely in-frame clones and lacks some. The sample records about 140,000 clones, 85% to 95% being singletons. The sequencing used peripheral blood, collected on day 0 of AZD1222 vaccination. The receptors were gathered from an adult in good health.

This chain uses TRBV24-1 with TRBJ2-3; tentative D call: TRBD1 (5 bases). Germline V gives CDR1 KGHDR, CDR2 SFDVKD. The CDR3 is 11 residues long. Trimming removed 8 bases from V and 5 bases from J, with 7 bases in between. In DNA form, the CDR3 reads TGTGCCACCAAGCAGGGAGATACGCAGTATTTT. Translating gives CATKQGDTQYF.

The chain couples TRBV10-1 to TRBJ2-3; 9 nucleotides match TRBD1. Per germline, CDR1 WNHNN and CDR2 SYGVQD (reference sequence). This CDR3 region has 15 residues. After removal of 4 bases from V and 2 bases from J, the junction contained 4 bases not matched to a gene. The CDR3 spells CASSVGTGYTDTQYF. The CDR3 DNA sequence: TGCGCCAGCAGTGTCGGGACAGGGTACACAGATACGCAGTATTTT.

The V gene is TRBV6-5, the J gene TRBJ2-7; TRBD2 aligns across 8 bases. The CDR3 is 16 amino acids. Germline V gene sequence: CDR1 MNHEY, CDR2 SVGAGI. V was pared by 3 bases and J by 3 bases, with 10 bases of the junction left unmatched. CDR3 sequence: CASSYAGTRPRYEQYF. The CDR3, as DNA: TGTGCCAGCAGTTATGCCGGGACTAGGCCACGCTACGAGCAGTACTTC.

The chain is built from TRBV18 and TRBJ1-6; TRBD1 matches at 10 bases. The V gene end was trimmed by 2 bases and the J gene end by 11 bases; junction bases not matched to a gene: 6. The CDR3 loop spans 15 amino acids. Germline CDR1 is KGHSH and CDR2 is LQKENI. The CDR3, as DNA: TGTGCCAGCTCACCAGTGGGACAGGGGAGTGCACCCCTCCACTTT. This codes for CASSPVGQGSAPLHF.

DNA for the CDR3: TGTGCCAGCAGTGAGACCCAGTTGGGCAACTATGGCTACACCTTC. It translates to CASSETQLGNYGYTF. The chain carries TRBV2 and TRBJ1-2; D unresolved. CDR3 length equals 15 residues. Germline V gene lookup returns CDR1 SNHLY and CDR2 FYNNEI. Trimming stripped 3 bases from V and 2 bases from J, with 13 bases between.

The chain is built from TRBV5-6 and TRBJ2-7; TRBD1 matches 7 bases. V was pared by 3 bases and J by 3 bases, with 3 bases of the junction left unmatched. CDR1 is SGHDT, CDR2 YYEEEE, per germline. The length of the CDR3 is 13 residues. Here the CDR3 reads CASSSGQFYEQYF. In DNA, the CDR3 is TGTGCCAGCAGCTCGGGACAGTTCTACGAGCAGTACTTC.

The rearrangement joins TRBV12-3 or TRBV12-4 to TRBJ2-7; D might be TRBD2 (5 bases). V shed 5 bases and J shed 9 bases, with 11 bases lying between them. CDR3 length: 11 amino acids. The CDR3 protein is CASSRGFTQYF. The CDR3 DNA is TGTGCCAGCAGTCGGGGATTTACGCAGTACTTC.

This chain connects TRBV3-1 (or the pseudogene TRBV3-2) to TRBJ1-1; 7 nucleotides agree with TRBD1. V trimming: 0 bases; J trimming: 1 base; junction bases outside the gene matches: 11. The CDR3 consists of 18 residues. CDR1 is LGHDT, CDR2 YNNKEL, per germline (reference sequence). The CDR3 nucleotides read TGTGCCAGCAGCCAAGAAGATGTTTACCGGGACAGGAACACTGAAGCTTTCTTT. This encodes CASSQEDVYRDRNTEAFF.

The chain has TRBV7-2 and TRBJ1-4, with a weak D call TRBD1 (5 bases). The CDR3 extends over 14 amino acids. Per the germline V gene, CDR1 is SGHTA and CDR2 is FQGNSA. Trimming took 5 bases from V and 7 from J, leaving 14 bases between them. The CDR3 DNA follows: TGTGCCAGCAGCCGGCAGGGAGGTGGTGAAAAACTGTTTTTT. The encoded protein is CASSRQGGGEKLFF.

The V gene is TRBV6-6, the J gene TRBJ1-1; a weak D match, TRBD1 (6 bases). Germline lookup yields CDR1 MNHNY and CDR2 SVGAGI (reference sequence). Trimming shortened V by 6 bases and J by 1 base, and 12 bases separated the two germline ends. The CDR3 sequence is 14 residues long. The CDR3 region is CASRLGQTNTEAFF. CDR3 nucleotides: TGTGCCAGCAGGCTAGGACAGACGAACACTGAAGCTTTCTTT.

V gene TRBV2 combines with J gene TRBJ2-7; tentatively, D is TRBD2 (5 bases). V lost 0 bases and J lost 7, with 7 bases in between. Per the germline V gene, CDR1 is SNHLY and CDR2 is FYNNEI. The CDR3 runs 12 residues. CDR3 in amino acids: CASSEARGEQYF. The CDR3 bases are TGTGCCAGCAGTGAAGCAAGAGGGGAGCAGTACTTC.

CDR3 loop: CASSLDRRAIGELFF. CDR3 DNA sequence: TGTGCCAGCAGCTTAGATCGGAGGGCGATCGGGGAGCTGTTTTTT. The chain recombines TRBV11-2 with TRBJ2-2, with D possibly being TRBD2 (6 bases). The CDR3 covers 15 residues. Germline lookup yields CDR1 SGHAT and CDR2 FQNNGV. V was clipped by 0 bases and J by 7 bases, with 12 bases between them.

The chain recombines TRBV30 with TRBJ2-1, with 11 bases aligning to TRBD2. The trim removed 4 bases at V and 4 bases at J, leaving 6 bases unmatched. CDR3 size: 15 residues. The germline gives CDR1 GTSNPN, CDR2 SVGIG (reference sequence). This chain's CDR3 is CAWTAGTSGYNEQFF. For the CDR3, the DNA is TGTGCCTGGACTGCCGGGACTAGCGGATACAATGAGCAGTTCTTC.

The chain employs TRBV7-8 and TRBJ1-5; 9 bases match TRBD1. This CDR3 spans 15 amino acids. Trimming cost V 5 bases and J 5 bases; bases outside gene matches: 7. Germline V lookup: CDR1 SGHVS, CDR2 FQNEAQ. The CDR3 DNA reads TGTGCCAGCAGCATGCTGGGACAGGGTTATCAGCCCCAGCATTTT. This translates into CASSMLGQGYQPQHF.

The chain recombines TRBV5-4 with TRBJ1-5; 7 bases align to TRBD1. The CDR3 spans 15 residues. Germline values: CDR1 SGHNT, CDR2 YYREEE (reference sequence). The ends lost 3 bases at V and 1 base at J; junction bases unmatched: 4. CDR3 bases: TGTGCCAGCAGCTCTGGGACAGAAAGCAATCAGCCCCAGCATTTT. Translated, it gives CASSSGTESNQPQHF.

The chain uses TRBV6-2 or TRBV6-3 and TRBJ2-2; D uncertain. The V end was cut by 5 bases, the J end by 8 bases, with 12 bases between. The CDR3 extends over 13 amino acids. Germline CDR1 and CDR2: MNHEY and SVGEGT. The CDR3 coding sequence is TGTGCCAGCAGTCTCACCGGAAGGGGGGAGCTGTTTTTT. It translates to CASSLTGRGELFF.

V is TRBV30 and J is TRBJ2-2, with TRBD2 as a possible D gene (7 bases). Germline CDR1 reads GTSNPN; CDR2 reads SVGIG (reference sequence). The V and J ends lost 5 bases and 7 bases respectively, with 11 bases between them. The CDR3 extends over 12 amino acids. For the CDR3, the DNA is TGTGCCTGGGGGAGGGACAACGGGGAGCTGTTTTTT. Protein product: CAWGRDNGELFF.

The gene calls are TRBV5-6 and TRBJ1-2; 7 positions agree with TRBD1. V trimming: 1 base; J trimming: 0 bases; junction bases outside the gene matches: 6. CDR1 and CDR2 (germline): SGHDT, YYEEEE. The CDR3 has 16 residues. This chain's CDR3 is CASSLTGVKANYGYTF. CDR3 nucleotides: TGTGCCAGCAGCTTGACAGGGGTGAAGGCTAACTATGGCTACACCTTC.